In this sample, the clone carrying this T cell receptor (beta chain) turned up many times. The CDR3 runs to 14 residues. V was cut by 1 base and J by 11 bases, with 16 bases left in between. Germline V gene lookup returns CDR1 LNHNV and CDR2 YYDKDF (reference sequence). As to time point: sample taken at primary tumor resection. Sequencing of whole RNA from tumor, nontumor lung or frozen PBMC involved no sorting. The sample originates from a study of spatial heterogeneity in lung cancer. TCRdb analysed the 5' RACE reads with MiXCR anew, one entry per CDR3 protein. The sample lists about 48,000 distinct CDR3 sequences, less than 6% seen once, with around 10% in the top ten.

The chain is built from TRBV15 and TRBJ2-3; D might be TRBD2 (5 bases). The material sequenced was PBMCs, taken at surgery. The TCR was taken from a male donor with early-stage non-small cell lung cancer. The CDR3 here is CATSRAGSSFMQYF. In nucleotides, the CDR3 is TGTGCCACCAGCAGAGCTGGTTCTAGCTTTATGCAGTATTTT.